These T cell receptor beta chains were read from a single sample in a study of blood T cells in healthy people across ages. TCRdb reanalysed the 5' RACE reads using MiXCR and keeps one entry per CDR3 protein. The sample records about 580,000 distinct CDR3 sequences, around 48% being singletons. The sample comprised blood. The receptors here all came from a man of 80 years or more in good health. Each CDR3 is given with its conserved first and last residue. A D gene is named only where the DNA matches it firmly. Rows give clone size only sometimes, using once, few, many, or a class for an expanded clone.

d_gene	len	abundance	v_gene	j_gene	CDR3aa	CDR3nt
TRBD1	14	NA	TRBV20-1	TRBJ2-7	CSARGGTGAYEQYF	TGCAGTGCTAGAGGGGGGACAGGAGCCTACGAGCAGTACTTC
NA	13	NA	TRBV4-3	TRBJ2-3	CASSQDRRNTQYF	TGCGCCAGCAGCCAAGATCGGCGGAATACGCAGTATTTT
TRBD2	13	NA	TRBV5-1	TRBJ2-3	CASKLASGDTQYF	TGCGCCAGCAAACTAGCGTCAGGCGATACGCAGTATTTT
NA	14	NA	TRBV2	TRBJ2-1	CASGDGGNPNEQFF	TGTGCCAGTGGGGACGGAGGTAACCCCAATGAGCAGTTCTTC
NA	12	many	TRBV28	TRBJ2-3	CASSQGTDTQYF	TGTGCCAGCAGCCAAGGAACAGATACGCAGTATTTT
TRBD1	16	few	TRBV12-3/TRBV12-4	TRBJ2-7	CASSRNVGQGGDEQYF	TGTGCCAGCAGCCGAAATGTTGGACAGGGGGGCGACGAGCAGTACTTC
TRBD2	16	NA	TRBV7-9	TRBJ2-1	CASSSRLAGGLREQFF	TGTGCCAGCAGCTCAAGACTAGCGGGGGGGCTTCGTGAGCAGTTCTTC
TRBD2	17	NA	TRBV6-2/TRBV6-3	TRBJ2-2	CASSYSYQRENGGELFF	TGTGCCAGCAGTTACTCTTACCAGCGGGAGAATGGCGGGGAGCTGTTTTTT
TRBD1	16	many	TRBV6-5	TRBJ1-6	CASSKPRDRSNSPLHF	TGTGCCAGCAGTAAACCCCGGGACAGAAGTAATTCACCCCTCCACTTT
NA	14	NA	TRBV7-2	TRBJ2-7	CASSFSGARYEQYF	TGTGCCAGCAGCTTCTCGGGAGCACGCTACGAGCAGTACTTC
TRBD1	17	NA	TRBV20-1	TRBJ2-3	CSARDPQGRGSTDTQYF	TGCAGTGCTAGAGATCCACAGGGGCGTGGGAGCACAGATACGCAGTATTTT
TRBD2	14	few	TRBV24-1	TRBJ2-3	CASSAGGHEDTQYF	TGTGCCAGCTCAGCGGGGGGGCACGAAGATACGCAGTATTTT
TRBD2	18	NA	TRBV29-1	TRBJ2-1	CSVEELAGEIWDNNEQFF	TGCAGCGTTGAGGAACTAGCGGGGGAAATTTGGGATAACAATGAACAGTTCTTC
NA	14	few	TRBV12-3/TRBV12-4	TRBJ1-4	CASSFYRPGEKLFF	TGTGCCAGCAGTTTCTACCGTCCAGGAGAAAAACTGTTTTTT
NA	13	NA	TRBV20-1	TRBJ1-2	CSARVGVDYGYTF	TGCAGTGCTAGAGTGGGGGTGGACTATGGCTACACCTTC
NA	15	few	TRBV27	TRBJ2-1	CASRPEGQRAGEQFF	TGTGCCAGCAGACCCGAGGGACAAAGGGCGGGTGAGCAGTTCTTC
NA	15	few	TRBV5-1	TRBJ2-7	CASSLDRTAYYEQYF	TGCGCCAGCAGCTTGGATAGGACAGCATACTACGAGCAGTACTTC
TRBD2	14	many	TRBV6-6	TRBJ2-7	CASRPGTSVYEQYF	TGTGCCAGCAGGCCCGGGACTAGCGTTTACGAGCAGTACTTC
NA	15	many	TRBV7-9	TRBJ2-7	CASSLVPAEPYEQYF	TGTGCCAGCAGCTTAGTTCCAGCGGAGCCCTACGAGCAGTACTTC
NA	15	large	TRBV6-5	TRBJ1-2	CASSYSGQSNYGYTF	TGTGCCAGCAGTTACTCGGGGCAGAGTAACTATGGCTACACCTTC
NA	15	few	TRBV7-2	TRBJ2-3	CASSLAFSGTDTQYF	TGTGCCAGCAGTTTAGCCTTTAGCGGAACAGATACGCAGTATTTT
NA	13	few	TRBV28	TRBJ1-2	CASSLRVNYGYTF	TGTGCCAGCAGTCTAAGGGTAAACTATGGCTACACCTTC
NA	15	NA	TRBV6-6	TRBJ2-6	CASSYDSSGANVPTF	TGTGCCAGCAGTTATGACAGCTCTGGGGCCAACGTCCCGACTTTC
TRBD1	12	few	TRBV7-9	TRBJ2-1	CASSSPGGEQFF	TGTGCCAGCAGCAGCCCAGGGGGTGAGCAGTTCTTC
TRBD2	16	NA	TRBV5-4	TRBJ2-3	CASSFRLAASTDTQYF	TGTGCCAGCAGCTTCCGACTAGCAGCTAGCACAGATACGCAGTATTTT
NA	16	once	TRBV3-1	TRBJ1-1	CASSQGVGGLGTEAFF	TGTGCCAGCAGCCAAGGCGTCGGAGGGTTAGGGACTGAAGCTTTCTTT
NA	15	NA	TRBV27	TRBJ2-7	CASSLLSAGPYEQYF	TGTGCCAGCAGTTTATTATCGGCGGGGCCCTACGAGCAGTACTTC
NA	14	NA	TRBV7-3	TRBJ2-1	CASSVTGAPGEQFF	TGTGCCAGCAGCGTAACGGGAGCCCCGGGTGAGCAGTTCTTC
TRBD1	14	NA	TRBV14	TRBJ1-1	CASSPRDRGGEAFF	TGTGCCAGCAGCCCCCGCGACAGGGGCGGGGAAGCTTTCTTT
TRBD2	11	NA	TRBV29-1	TRBJ2-7	CSFREGSEQYF	TGCAGCTTCCGGGAGGGGAGCGAGCAGTACTTC
TRBD2	15	NA	TRBV7-3	TRBJ2-7	CASSLGLAGNYEQYF	TGTGCCAGCAGCTTGGGACTAGCGGGGAACTACGAGCAGTACTTC
NA	13	NA	TRBV6-2/TRBV6-3	TRBJ1-4	CASSNGTPEKLFF	TGTGCCAGCAGTAACGGGACACCTGAAAAACTGTTTTTT
TRBD2	14	once	TRBV6-5	TRBJ2-5	CAGRYTSGRETQYF	TGTGCCGGCAGGTACACTAGCGGTAGGGAGACCCAGTACTTC